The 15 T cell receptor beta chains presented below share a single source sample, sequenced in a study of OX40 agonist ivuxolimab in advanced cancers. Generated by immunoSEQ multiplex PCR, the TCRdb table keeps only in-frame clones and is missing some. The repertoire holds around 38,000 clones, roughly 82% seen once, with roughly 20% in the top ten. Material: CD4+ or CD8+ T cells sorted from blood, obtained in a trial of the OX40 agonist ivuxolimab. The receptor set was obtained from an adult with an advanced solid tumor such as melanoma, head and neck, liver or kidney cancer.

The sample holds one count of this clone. CDR3 sequence (DNA): TGTGCCAGCAGCCCGGGAGACGGTCGAAATCAGCCCCAGCATTTT. As protein: CASSPGDGRNQPQHF. The chain combines TRBV28 with TRBJ1-5; D is unresolved. The CDR3 has 15 residues. V was shortened by 6 bases and J by 4 bases, with 16 bases between the two germline ends. Looked up from germline, CDR1 is MDHEN and CDR2 is SYDVKM.

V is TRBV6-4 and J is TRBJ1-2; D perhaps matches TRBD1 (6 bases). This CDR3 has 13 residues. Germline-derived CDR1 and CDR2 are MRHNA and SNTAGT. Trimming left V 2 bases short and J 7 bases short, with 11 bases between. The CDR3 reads CASSDTGGRGYTF. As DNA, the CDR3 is TGTGCCAGCAGTGACACCGGGGGCCGTGGCTACACCTTC.

The CDR3 DNA reads TGTGCCAGCAGTTACGGCTGGACTAGCCCAGATACGCAGTATTTT. Residues: CASSYGWTSPDTQYF. The chain uses TRBV6-5 and TRBJ2-3; 8 positions match TRBD2. J gave up 4 bases and V 2 bases, and 5 bases lay outside the gene matches. Germline values: CDR1 MNHEY, CDR2 SVGAGI. CDR3 size: 15 residues.

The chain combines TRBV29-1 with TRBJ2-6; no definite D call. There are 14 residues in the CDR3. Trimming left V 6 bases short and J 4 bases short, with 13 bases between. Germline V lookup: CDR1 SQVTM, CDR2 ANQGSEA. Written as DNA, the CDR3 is TGCAGCGTCTTCGACCCACGGGGGGCCAACGTCCTGACTTTC. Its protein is CSVFDPRGANVLTF.

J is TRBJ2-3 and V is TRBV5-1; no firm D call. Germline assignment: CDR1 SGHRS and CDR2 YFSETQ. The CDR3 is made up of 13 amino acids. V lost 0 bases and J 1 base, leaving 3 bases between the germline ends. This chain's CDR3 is CASSLARTDTQYF. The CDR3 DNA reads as TGCGCCAGCAGCTTGGCCCGCACAGATACGCAGTATTTT.

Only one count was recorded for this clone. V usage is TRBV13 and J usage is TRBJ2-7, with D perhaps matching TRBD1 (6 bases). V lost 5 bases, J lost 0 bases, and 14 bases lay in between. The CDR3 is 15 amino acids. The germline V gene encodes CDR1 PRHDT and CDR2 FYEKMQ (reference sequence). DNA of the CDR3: TGTGCCAGCAGCAAAGGACAGTCCAGCTCCTACGAGCAGTACTTC. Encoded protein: CASSKGQSSSYEQYF.

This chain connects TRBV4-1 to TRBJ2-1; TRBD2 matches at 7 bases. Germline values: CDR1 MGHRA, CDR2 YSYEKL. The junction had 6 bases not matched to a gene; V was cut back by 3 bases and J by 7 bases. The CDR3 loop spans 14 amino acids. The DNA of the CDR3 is TGCGCCAGCAGCCACACCGGGACTACTAATGAGCAGTTCTTC. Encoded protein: CASSHTGTTNEQFF.

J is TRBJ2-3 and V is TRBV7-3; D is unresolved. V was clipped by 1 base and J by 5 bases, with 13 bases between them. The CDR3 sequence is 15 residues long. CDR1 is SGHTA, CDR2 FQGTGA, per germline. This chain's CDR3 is CASSLNLGLLDTQYF. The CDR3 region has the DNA TGTGCCAGCAGCTTAAATTTGGGGTTGTTAGATACGCAGTATTTT. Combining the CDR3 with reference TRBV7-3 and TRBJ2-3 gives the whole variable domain GAGVSQTPSNKVTEKGKYVELRCDPISGHTALYWYRQSLGQGPEFLIYFQGTGAADDSGLPNDRFFAVRPEGSVSTLKIQRTERGDSAVYLCASSLNLGLLDTQYFGPGTRLTVL.

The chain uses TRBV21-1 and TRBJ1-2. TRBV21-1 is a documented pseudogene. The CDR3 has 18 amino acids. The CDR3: CASSKIRDPRGGAGGYTF. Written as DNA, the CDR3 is TGTGCCAGCAGCAAAATCCGGGACCCCCGGGGGGGCGCAGGGGGCTACACCTTC.

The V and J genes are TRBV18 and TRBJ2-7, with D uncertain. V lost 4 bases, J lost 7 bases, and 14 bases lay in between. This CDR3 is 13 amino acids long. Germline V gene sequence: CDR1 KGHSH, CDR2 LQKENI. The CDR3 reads CASSLDLVEEQYF. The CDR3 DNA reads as TGTGCCAGCTCACTTGACCTGGTTGAGGAGCAGTACTTC.

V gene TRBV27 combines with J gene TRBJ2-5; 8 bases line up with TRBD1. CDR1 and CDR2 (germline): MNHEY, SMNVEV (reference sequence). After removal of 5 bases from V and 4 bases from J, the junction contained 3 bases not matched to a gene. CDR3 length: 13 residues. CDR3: CASSGTGLETQYF. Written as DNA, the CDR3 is TGTGCCAGCAGTGGGACAGGCTTAGAGACCCAGTACTTC.

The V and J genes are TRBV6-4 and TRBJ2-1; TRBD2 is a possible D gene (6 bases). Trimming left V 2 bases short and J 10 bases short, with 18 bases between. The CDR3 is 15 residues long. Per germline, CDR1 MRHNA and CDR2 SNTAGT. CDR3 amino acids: CASSDQPGLEREQFF. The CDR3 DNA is TGTGCCAGCAGTGACCAACCGGGACTGGAGAGGGAGCAGTTCTTC.

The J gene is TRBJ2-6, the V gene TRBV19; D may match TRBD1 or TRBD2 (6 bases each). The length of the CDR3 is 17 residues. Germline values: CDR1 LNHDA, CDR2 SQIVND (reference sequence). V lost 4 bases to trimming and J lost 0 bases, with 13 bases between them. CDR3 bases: TGTGCCAGTAGTAGGACGGGGGCCAGCTCTGGGGCCAACGTCCTGACTTTC. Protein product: CASSRTGASSGANVLTF. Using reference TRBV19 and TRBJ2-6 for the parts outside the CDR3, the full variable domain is DGGITQSPKYLFRKEGQNVTLSCEQNLNHDAMYWYRQDPGQGLRLIYYSQIVNDFQKGDIAEGYSVSREKKESFPLTVTSAQKNPTAFYLCASSRTGASSGANVLTFGAGSRLTVL.

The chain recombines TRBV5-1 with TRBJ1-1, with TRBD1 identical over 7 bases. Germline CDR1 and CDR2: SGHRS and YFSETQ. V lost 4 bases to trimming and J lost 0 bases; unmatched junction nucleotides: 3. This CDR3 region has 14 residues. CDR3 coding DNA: TGCGCCAGCAGCAGGGGACAGATGAACACTGAAGCTTTCTTT. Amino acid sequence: CASSRGQMNTEAFF.

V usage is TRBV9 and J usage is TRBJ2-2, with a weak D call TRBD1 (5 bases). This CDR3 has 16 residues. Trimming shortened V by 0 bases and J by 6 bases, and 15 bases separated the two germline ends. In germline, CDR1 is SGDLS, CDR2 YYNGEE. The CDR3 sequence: CASSVGGSDLSGELFF. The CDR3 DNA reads TGTGCCAGCAGCGTAGGGGGCAGCGACCTTTCCGGGGAGCTGTTTTTT.